The 21 T cell receptor beta chains below all came from one sample that was sequenced in a study of cytomegalovirus exposure and HLA in healthy donors. PCR primers comprised 60 Vbeta and 13 Jbeta primers. Some clones are missing from TCRdb's copy, which holds only in-frame ones; the method was immunoSEQ multiplex PCR. The sample has about 150,000 clones, 73% seen once. The specimen was PBMCs. The receptors were sampled from a woman aged 18-29 years in good health and CMV-seronegative.

The chain recombines TRBV7-2 with TRBJ1-2; 7 bases are a match to TRBD1. This CDR3 is 13 amino acids long. Looked up from germline, CDR1 is SGHTA and CDR2 is FQGNSA. The ends lost 5 bases at V and 7 bases at J; junction bases unmatched: 7. For the CDR3, the DNA is TGTGCCAGCAGCCGCGACAGGGAGCGTGGCTACACCTTC. Translated: CASSRDRERGYTF.

The V call is TRBV5-1, the J call TRBJ2-3; 9 bases align to TRBD2. Looked up from germline, CDR1 is SGHRS and CDR2 is YFSETQ. This CDR3 has 17 amino acids. Germline trimming cut 1 base from V and 2 bases from J; bases unmatched to any gene: 8. The CDR3 DNA reads as TGCGCCAGCAGCTTGAGCGGGGGGAGTACTTACACAGATACGCAGTATTTT. Protein product: CASSLSGGSTYTDTQYF. The full variable domain, rest sourced from reference TRBV5-1 and TRBJ2-3, is KAGVTQTPRYLIKTRGQQVTLSCSPISGHRSVSWYQQTPGQGLQFLFEYFSETQRNKGNFPGRFSGRQFSNSRSEMNVSTLELGDSALYLCASSLSGGSTYTDTQYFGPGTRLTVL.

The chain has TRBV4-3 and TRBJ1-4; the D gene is possibly TRBD1 (5 bases). Trimming removed 3 bases from V and 0 bases from J, with 14 bases in between. Germline V gives CDR1 LGHNA, CDR2 YSLEER. This CDR3 has 17 residues. CDR3 DNA sequence: TGCGCCAGCAGCCATACGACAGCGACCGCAACTAATGAAAAACTGTTTTTT. The encoded protein is CASSHTTATATNEKLFF.

The gene calls are TRBV29-1 and TRBJ2-1; D unclear. CDR1 and CDR2 from the germline V gene are SQVTM and ANQGSEA. CDR3 size: 12 residues. The germline V and J ends were trimmed by 3 bases and 6 bases, with 9 bases remaining between them. The CDR3 sequence is CSVERFGNEQFF. In nucleotides, the CDR3 is TGCAGCGTTGAGCGGTTCGGCAATGAGCAGTTCTTC.

V gene TRBV29-1 combines with J gene TRBJ1-1; the D gene is possibly TRBD1 (5 bases). CDR3 length equals 14 residues. The ends were cut back, 5 bases at V and 5 bases at J, with 18 bases in the middle. Germline V gives CDR1 SQVTM, CDR2 ANQGSEA. For the CDR3, the DNA is TGCAGCGTTCCCCACGGAGGGGCGCGGACTGAAGCTTTCTTT. Encoded protein: CSVPHGGARTEAFF.

The V and J genes are TRBV7-8 and TRBJ2-1, with no clear D. V lost 0 bases and J 5 bases, leaving 14 bases between the germline ends. The CDR3 is 16 residues long. CDR1 SGHVS and CDR2 FQNEAQ come from the germline V gene. The CDR3 loop reads CASSLAGVGYHNEQFF. The CDR3 DNA follows: TGTGCCAGCAGCTTAGCGGGCGTCGGCTACCACAATGAGCAGTTCTTC.

V usage is TRBV10-2 and J usage is TRBJ1-1, with D tentatively TRBD1 (6 bases). V was pared by 6 bases and J by 2 bases, with 10 bases between. The germline V gene has CDR1 WSHSY and CDR2 SAAADI. The CDR3 extends over 13 amino acids. The CDR3 is CASREGGNTEAFF. DNA of the CDR3: TGCGCCAGCAGGGAAGGGGGTAACACTGAAGCTTTCTTT.

This clone was picked up a small number of times. The sample holds other DNA sequences that translate to the same CDR3. The chain uses TRBV5-1 and TRBJ2-1; TRBD2 aligns across 8 bases. The ends lost 1 base at V and 4 bases at J; junction bases unmatched: 1. Germline V gene sequence: CDR1 SGHRS, CDR2 YFSETQ. CDR3 length: 14 residues. CDR3 in amino acids: CASSLLAGYNEQFF. The CDR3 DNA reads as TGCGCCAGCAGCTTGCTAGCGGGTTACAATGAGCAGTTCTTC. Variable domain in full (rest from reference TRBV5-1 and TRBJ2-1): KAGVTQTPRYLIKTRGQQVTLSCSPISGHRSVSWYQQTPGQGLQFLFEYFSETQRNKGNFPGRFSGRQFSNSRSEMNVSTLELGDSALYLCASSLLAGYNEQFFGPGTRLTVL.

The CDR3, as DNA: TGTGCCTGGAGTGGACAGGGCAGTGGCTACACCTTC. Translating it yields CAWSGQGSGYTF. The V gene is TRBV30, the J gene TRBJ1-2; TRBD1 matches at 7 bases. The germline V gene encodes CDR1 GTSNPN and CDR2 SVGIG (reference sequence). V was clipped by 1 base and J by 7 bases; unmatched bases: 3. This CDR3 is 12 amino acids long.

The sample holds one count of this clone. The rearrangement links TRBV19 to TRBJ2-1, with D hard to call. Germline CDR1 reads LNHDA; CDR2 reads SQIVND (reference sequence). V dropped 2 bases and J dropped 0 bases, with 11 bases sitting between them. The length of the CDR3 is 16 residues. In DNA, the CDR3 is TGTGCCAGTAGTATAACCGCGGTGAGCTCCTACAATGAGCAGTTCTTC. Protein: CASSITAVSSYNEQFF.

This clone turned up a few times. The chain is built from TRBV5-1 and TRBJ2-7; 10 bases fit TRBD2. Trimming took 0 bases from V and 2 from J; bases not matched to a gene: 2. CDR3 length equals 15 residues. CDR1 and CDR2 (germline): SGHRS, YFSETQ. CDR3 DNA sequence: TGCGCCAGCAGCTTGGGAGCGGGAGGGGCCTACGAGCAGTACGTC. It encodes CASSLGAGGAYEQYV.

The J gene is TRBJ2-1, the V gene TRBV9, with a possible D match to TRBD2 (6 bases). CDR1 is SGDLS, CDR2 YYNGEE, per germline. The CDR3 is 14 amino acids. V lost 5 bases to trimming and J lost 9 bases, with 18 bases between them. DNA of the CDR3: TGTGCCAGCAGGCAATCACAGGTGGAGGGTGAGCAGTTCTTC. This translates into CASRQSQVEGEQFF. The whole variable domain, remainder taken from reference TRBV9 and TRBJ2-1, is DSGVTQTPKHLITATGQRVTLRCSPRSGDLSVYWYQQSLDQGLQFLIQYYNGEERAKGNILERFSAQQFPDLHSELNLSSLELGDSALYFCASRQSQVEGEQFFGPGTRLTVL.

The V call is TRBV7-8, the J call TRBJ2-7, with 9 bases aligning to TRBD2. CDR3 length: 15 amino acids. V was pared by 1 base and J by 2 bases, with 3 bases of the junction left unmatched. Per germline, CDR1 SGHVS and CDR2 FQNEAQ. The CDR3 nucleotides read TGTGCCAGCAGCTTAGGGTCTAGCGGGGCCTACGAGCAGTACTTC. This codes for CASSLGSSGAYEQYF.

The genes are TRBV19 and TRBJ2-1; TRBD1 aligns across 9 bases. Germline V gene lookup returns CDR1 LNHDA and CDR2 SQIVND (reference sequence). V dropped 4 bases and J dropped 8; count of bases not matched to a gene: 9. The CDR3 sequence is 15 residues long. The CDR3 DNA reads TGTGCCAGTAGTAACCGGGACAGGGAGGTCGATGAGCAGTTCTTC. Translating it yields CASSNRDREVDEQFF. The whole variable domain, remainder taken from reference TRBV19 and TRBJ2-1, is DGGITQSPKYLFRKEGQNVTLSCEQNLNHDAMYWYRQDPGQGLRLIYYSQIVNDFQKGDIAEGYSVSREKKESFPLTVTSAQKNPTAFYLCASSNRDREVDEQFFGPGTRLTVL.

This clone turned up a few times. CDR3 sequence reads: CASSVGRNEKLFF. Written as DNA, the CDR3 is TGTGCCAGTAGTGTGGGCCGTAATGAAAAACTGTTTTTT. The chain recombines TRBV19 with TRBJ1-4; no firm D call. This CDR3 region has 13 residues. V was trimmed by 5 bases and J by 4 bases, leaving 8 bases between them. Germline CDR1 LNHDA, CDR2 SQIVND (reference sequence).

The gene calls are TRBV6-4 and TRBJ2-3, with no clear D. V was clipped by 6 bases and J by 2 bases, with 9 bases between them. Germline V gives CDR1 MRHNA, CDR2 SNTAGT. The CDR3 totals 13 residues. The CDR3, as DNA: TGTGCCAGCAGAGATCAGAACACAGATACGCAGTATTTT. Amino acids: CASRDQNTDTQYF.

This clone was detected only once. This sequence joins TRBV4-1 and TRBJ1-1; D ambiguous. The CDR3 covers 16 residues. V lost 0 bases and J 0 bases, leaving 11 bases between the germline ends. CDR1 and CDR2 from the germline V gene are MGHRA and YSYEKL. CDR3 protein: CASSQDPLAVNTEAFF. The CDR3 DNA sequence: TGCGCCAGCAGCCAAGATCCCTTAGCGGTGAACACTGAAGCTTTCTTT.

The CDR3 sequence: CASSDSDQGNYGYTF. The CDR3 DNA reads TGCGCCAGCAGTGATTCGGATCAGGGTAACTATGGCTACACCTTC. The V and J genes are TRBV10-2 and TRBJ1-2, with D perhaps TRBD1 (5 bases). The CDR3 contains 15 residues. Germline V lookup: CDR1 WSHSY, CDR2 SAAADI. The ends were cut back, 3 bases at V and 1 base at J, with 12 bases in the middle.

This clone appeared once. The chain employs TRBV28 and TRBJ2-7; 9 bases align to TRBD2. The V gene end was trimmed by 8 bases and the J gene end by 3 bases; junction bases not matched to a gene: 5. CDR1 is MDHEN and CDR2 is SYDVKM in the germline V gene. The CDR3 sequence is 13 residues long. The CDR3 DNA reads as TGTGCCAGCGCTAGCGGGGCGATCTACGAGCAGTACTTC. It specifies CASASGAIYEQYF.

This chain joins TRBV5-1 and TRBJ2-2; 15 bases align to TRBD2. J was trimmed by 0 bases and V by 2 bases; bases with no gene match: 5. The CDR3 has 19 amino acids. Per the germline V gene, CDR1 is SGHRS and CDR2 is YFSETQ. The CDR3 reads CASSFGTSGGSANTGELFF. The CDR3 DNA sequence: TGCGCCAGCAGCTTCGGGACTAGCGGGGGGTCCGCGAACACCGGGGAGCTGTTTTTT.

This chain connects TRBV5-8 to TRBJ2-1; TRBD1 aligns across 7 bases. The CDR3 is 15 amino acids. Germline V gene data show CDR1 as SGHTS and CDR2 as YDEGEE. The ends lost 0 bases at V and 8 bases at J; junction bases unmatched: 8. The CDR3 DNA sequence: TGTGCCAGCAGCTTGGGACAGGGTCTTCTCTATGAGCAGTTCTTC. This sequence encodes CASSLGQGLLYEQFF.